The 19 T cell receptor beta chains below come from one sample, sequenced in a study of neoadjuvant anti-PD-1 for oral cavity cancer. Noted time point: after neoadjuvant nivolumab, at surgical resection. TCRdb's copy holds only in-frame clones and misses some; the assay was immunoSEQ multiplex PCR. This sample has approximately 13,000 clones, with roughly 70% found just once. The sample here was PBMCs, taken after nivolumab (anti-PD-1) treatment. These TCRs come from a person aged 35 to 85 with oral cavity squamous cell carcinoma.

The gene calls are TRBV5-1 and TRBJ2-1; 11 bases line up with TRBD2. Germline assignment: CDR1 SGHRS and CDR2 YFSETQ. The CDR3 extends over 17 amino acids. V was clipped by 2 bases and J by 1 base; unmatched bases: 5. Written as DNA, the CDR3 is TGCGCCAGCAGCTTAGTCTCTAGCGGGGGGTCCTACAATGAGCAGTTCTTC. Protein sequence: CASSLVSSGGSYNEQFF.

The J gene is TRBJ2-2, the V gene TRBV10-3; perhaps TRBD1 as D (6 bases). CDR1 is ENHRY and CDR2 is SYGVKD in the germline V gene. Trimming shortened V by 0 bases and J by 6 bases, and 17 bases separated the two germline ends. The length of the CDR3 is 17 residues. The DNA of the CDR3 is TGTGCCATCAGTGAGTCGAAAGGGCAGGGGTTCGCCGGGGAGCTGTTTTTT. It codes for CAISESKGQGFAGELFF.

This clone turned up a few times. V is TRBV5-1 and J is TRBJ1-5, with D tentatively TRBD1 (5 bases). V shed 0 bases and J shed 3 bases, with 10 bases lying between them. The CDR3 consists of 15 residues. Germline CDR1 SGHRS, CDR2 YFSETQ. In nucleotides, the CDR3 is TGCGCCAGCAGCTTGGACGGGGCCCCCAATCAGCCCCAGCATTTT. This translates into CASSLDGAPNQPQHF.

The chain employs TRBV28 and TRBJ2-7; 7 bases are a match to TRBD2. CDR3 length: 18 amino acids. Germline CDR1 and CDR2: MDHEN and SYDVKM. V was pared by 5 bases and J by 2 bases, with 18 bases of the junction left unmatched. In DNA, the CDR3 is TGTGCCAGCAGTCCCCTCGGTATTTTTAGCGGGCCGACCTACGAGCAGTACTTC. This translates into CASSPLGIFSGPTYEQYF.

This rearrangement joins TRBV7-9 to TRBJ2-7; D is undetermined. The CDR3 loop spans 12 amino acids. The V gene's germline CDR1 is SEHNR and CDR2 FQNEAQ (reference sequence). With 5 bases removed from V and 3 bases from J, the gap between germline ends came to 8 bases. The CDR3 spells CASSIGLYEQYF. The CDR3 DNA reads as TGTGCCAGCAGCATCGGGCTCTACGAGCAGTACTTC.

J is TRBJ2-5 and V is TRBV7-9; the D gene is possibly TRBD2 (6 bases). CDR1 and CDR2 from the germline V gene are SEHNR and FQNEAQ (reference sequence). V gave up 3 bases and J gave up 5 bases, with 10 bases separating them. This CDR3 comprises 13 residues. The CDR3 coding sequence is TGTGCCAGCAGCTTCTCCGGGGGTGAGACCCAGTACTTC. As protein: CASSFSGGETQYF.

V usage is TRBV15 and J usage is TRBJ2-3; no clear D. The germline V and J ends were trimmed by 7 bases and 3 bases, with 17 bases remaining between them. Per germline, CDR1 LNHNV and CDR2 YYDKDF (reference sequence). The CDR3 covers 15 residues. CDR3: CATTLSSVGTDTQYF. CDR3 sequence (DNA): TGTGCCACCACTCTATCGTCCGTGGGAACAGATACGCAGTATTTT. Variable domain in full (rest from reference TRBV15 and TRBJ2-3): DAMVIQNPRYQVTQFGKPVTLSCSQTLNHNVMYWYQQKSSQAPKLLFHYYDKDFNNEADTPDNFQSRRPNTSFCFLDIRSPGLGDTAMYLCATTLSSVGTDTQYFGPGTRLTVL.

The chain is built from TRBV7-2 and TRBJ1-4, with D possibly TRBD1 on 6 matching bases. Trimming took 3 bases from V and 4 from J, leaving 24 bases between them. Germline CDR1 reads SGHTA; CDR2 reads FQGNSA. The CDR3 is 19 residues long. CDR3 DNA sequence: TGTGCCAGCAGCTTGGACGGATGGCCTTACAGGGCGGATAATGAAAAACTGTTTTTT. Translated, it gives CASSLDGWPYRADNEKLFF.

The chain recombines TRBV7-2 with TRBJ2-3, with 9 bases fitting TRBD2. The CDR3 has 16 amino acids. Germline CDR1 is SGHTA and CDR2 is FQGNSA. V shed 1 base, J shed 3 bases, and the junction held 5 bases outside the gene matches. CDR3 region: CASSLVAGGWTDTQYF. DNA of the CDR3: TGTGCCAGCAGCTTAGTGGCGGGAGGGTGGACAGATACGCAGTATTTT.

This rearrangement joins TRBV4-2 to TRBJ2-4; 7 bases map to TRBD1. V lost 1 base to trimming and J lost 8 bases; unmatched junction nucleotides: 17. This CDR3 is built from 18 residues. Per the germline V gene, CDR1 is LGHNA and CDR2 is YNFKEQ. Written as DNA, the CDR3 is TGTGCCAGCAGCCAAGCCCAAAGCTCCCCGACAGGGAGCGACATTCAGTACTTC. Encoded protein: CASSQAQSSPTGSDIQYF.

The gene calls are TRBV19 and TRBJ1-5, with unresolved D. With 2 bases removed from V and 4 bases from J, the gap between germline ends came to 15 bases. The CDR3 runs to 16 residues. Germline V gene data show CDR1 as LNHDA and CDR2 as SQIVND (reference sequence). This chain's CDR3 is CASSIYSGIRNQPQHF. DNA of the CDR3: TGTGCCAGTAGTATATACTCGGGCATACGGAATCAGCCCCAGCATTTT.

The V gene is TRBV5-1, the J gene TRBJ1-3; D might be TRBD1 (6 bases). V was cut by 4 bases and J by 11 bases, with 22 bases left in between. The CDR3 runs 15 residues. The germline V gene has CDR1 SGHRS and CDR2 YFSETQ. The CDR3 loop reads CASSAGQTGSSAIYF. The CDR3 DNA follows: TGCGCCAGCAGCGCCGGACAGACCGGGTCATCCGCCATATATTTT.

This clone has a handful of counts. The chain joins TRBV6-6 to TRBJ1-1, with no clear D. CDR3 length: 14 residues. Germline CDR1 and CDR2: MNHNY and SVGAGI (reference sequence). The ends were cut back, 2 bases at V and 1 base at J, with 8 bases in the middle. DNA of the CDR3: TGTGCCAGCAGTTACGGGCAGACGAACACTGAAGCTTTCTTT. Protein product: CASSYGQTNTEAFF.

This clone was seen more than once but under ten times. V is TRBV10-3 and J is TRBJ1-5; no reliable D call. With 4 bases removed from V and 3 bases from J, the gap between germline ends came to 10 bases. CDR3 size: 14 residues. Germline CDR1 and CDR2: ENHRY and SYGVKD. The chain's CDR3 is CAISGVGNNQPQHF. In nucleotides, the CDR3 is TGTGCCATCAGTGGGGTAGGGAACAATCAGCCCCAGCATTTT.

V usage is TRBV6-6 and J usage is TRBJ1-2; D might be TRBD1 (5 bases). Trimming left V 4 bases short and J 5 bases short, with 8 bases between. CDR1 is MNHNY and CDR2 is SVGAGI in the germline V gene (reference sequence). The CDR3 loop spans 12 amino acids. The CDR3 DNA reads as TGTGCCAGCAGTTCGGGGGGGTATGGCTACACCTTC. Protein sequence: CASSSGGYGYTF.

This chain uses TRBV6-1 with TRBJ2-3, with 7 bases aligning to TRBD2. This CDR3 contains 17 residues. Trimming at V came to 3 bases and at J to 6 bases, leaving 15 bases not matched to a gene. Looked up from germline, CDR1 is MNHNS and CDR2 is SASEGT. CDR3 nucleotide sequence: TGTGCCAGCAGTGAGCTACTAGGCGGGGGAAATTTGGATACGCAGTATTTT. Translating gives CASSELLGGGNLDTQYF.

This clone was seen a handful of times. The genes are TRBV7-8 and TRBJ2-7, with 16 nucleotides matching TRBD2. The CDR3 is made up of 15 amino acids. The V gene end was trimmed by 5 bases and the J gene end by 10 bases; junction bases not matched to a gene: 8. Germline V gene data show CDR1 as SGHVS and CDR2 as FQNEAQ. This chain's CDR3 is CASSPTGLAGGRQYF. The CDR3 nucleotides are TGTGCCAGCAGCCCCACGGGACTAGCGGGAGGGAGACAGTACTTC.

DNA for the CDR3: TGTGCCATCAAAAGGACAGTGAACACCGGGGAGCTGTTTTTT. Translated: CAIKRTVNTGELFF. The chain couples TRBV10-3 to TRBJ2-2, with a possible D match to TRBD1 (6 bases). The V gene lost 7 bases and the J gene lost 1 base, with 10 bases spanning the gap. CDR1 ENHRY and CDR2 SYGVKD come from the germline V gene. The CDR3 consists of 14 residues.

This clone was seen a handful of times. The genes are TRBV15 and TRBJ1-1; perhaps TRBD1 as D (6 bases). V lost 0 bases, J lost 4 bases, and 12 bases lay in between. The CDR3 is made up of 15 amino acids. Germline loops: CDR1 LNHNV, CDR2 YYDKDF (reference sequence). The chain's CDR3 is CATSRDGWGPTEAFF. The CDR3 DNA sequence: TGTGCCACCAGCAGAGATGGTTGGGGGCCCACTGAAGCTTTCTTT.